The 14 T cell receptor beta chains in this list originate from one sample, sequenced in a study of blood T cell repertoires in COVID-19. Sequenced by immunoSEQ multiplex PCR; TCRdb stores in-frame clones only, minus some. The top ten hold 10% of the sample, which has about 81,000 clones, roughly 86% seen once. Sequencing was performed on peripheral blood. These receptors all come from a man aged 55-75 years with acute or convalescent COVID-19.

A note on this clone: Other DNA sequences in the same sample also yield this CDR3. The chain links TRBV14 to TRBJ1-3, with 7 bases matching TRBD1. The CDR3 is made up of 14 amino acids. The germline V gene has CDR1 SGHDN and CDR2 FVKESK. Losses at the gene ends were 3 bases for V and 1 base for J; bases not matched to a gene: 0. Here the CDR3 DNA reads TGTGCCAGCAGCCACAGGGGGTCTGGAAACACCATATATTTT. It codes for CASSHRGSGNTIYF. Complete variable domain (other parts from reference TRBV14 and TRBJ1-3): EAGVTQFPSHSVIEKGQTVTLRCDPISGHDNLYWYRRVMGKEIKFLLHFVKESKQDESGMPNNRFLAERTGGTYSTLKVQPAELEDSGVYFCASSHRGSGNTIYFGEGSWLTVV.

V usage is TRBV29-1 and J usage is TRBJ2-1; 10 bases fit TRBD1. J gave up 6 bases and V 3 bases, and 2 bases lay outside the gene matches. The CDR3 has 13 residues. Germline values: CDR1 SQVTM, CDR2 ANQGSEA. The CDR3 region is CSVERTGGNEQFF. DNA of the CDR3: TGCAGCGTTGAGCGGACAGGGGGCAATGAGCAGTTCTTC.

In DNA form, the CDR3 reads TGTGCCAGTTCAGGGCGGAACACTGAAGCTTTCTTT. This codes for CASSGRNTEAFF. The chain carries TRBV11-3 and TRBJ1-1; tentative D call: TRBD1 (5 bases). Trimming removed 9 bases at V and 1 base at J, with 9 bases between. From germline, CDR1 is SGHNT and CDR2 YENEEA. CDR3 size: 12 residues.

The DNA for the CDR3 is TGTGCCAGCAGTGCTAGCGGGGGGAAAGGTGAGCAGTTCTTC. Its translation is CASSASGGKGEQFF. The chain uses TRBV2 and TRBJ2-1, with TRBD2 matching over 11 bases. This CDR3 comprises 14 residues. V shed 4 bases, J shed 9 bases, and the junction held 5 bases outside the gene matches. The germline V gene has CDR1 SNHLY and CDR2 FYNNEI.

The genes are TRBV6-2 or TRBV6-3 and TRBJ1-3; 9 positions agree with TRBD1. This CDR3 region has 16 residues. The germline V gene encodes CDR1 MNHEY and CDR2 SVGEGT. The V gene end was trimmed by 2 bases and the J gene end by 0 bases; junction bases not matched to a gene: 2. The CDR3 spells CASSYGTGNSGNTIYF. The DNA for the CDR3 is TGTGCCAGCAGTTACGGGACAGGGAACTCTGGAAACACCATATATTTT.

J is TRBJ1-1 and V is TRBV19, with D tentatively TRBD1 (5 bases). This CDR3 has 14 amino acids. CDR1 and CDR2 from the germline V gene are LNHDA and SQIVND (reference sequence). Trimming pared 10 bases from V and 3 bases from J, leaving 18 bases between. The CDR3 sequence is CATTLGGGYTEAFF. The CDR3 nucleotides are TGTGCCACCACCCTCGGGGGTGGGTACACTGAAGCTTTCTTT.

The chain has TRBV18 and TRBJ2-1, with D unclear. Between the trimmed V and J ends, which lost 3 bases and 2 bases, there was a span of 5 bases. The CDR3 spans 13 residues. Germline lookup yields CDR1 KGHSH and CDR2 LQKENI. DNA of the CDR3: TGTGCCAGCTCACCGTCAACCTACAATGAGCAGTTCTTC. Protein: CASSPSTYNEQFF.

The rearrangement links TRBV11-2 to TRBJ2-6, with TRBD1 identical over 7 bases. CDR3 length: 18 residues. V shed 1 base and J 2 bases; nucleotides not matched to a gene: 8. Germline loops: CDR1 SGHAT, CDR2 FQNNGV. The CDR3 sequence: CASSLGYRQGTGANVLTF. As DNA, the CDR3 is TGTGCCAGCAGCTTAGGGTACCGACAGGGTACTGGGGCCAACGTCCTGACTTTC.

The chain combines TRBV18 with TRBJ2-7; 8 nucleotides match TRBD1. The V gene end was trimmed by 2 bases and the J gene end by 3 bases; junction bases not matched to a gene: 3. CDR1 is KGHSH and CDR2 is LQKENI in the germline V gene. The CDR3 is made up of 14 amino acids. The DNA for the CDR3 is TGTGCCAGCTCACCAGGTACAGGGGGCTACGAGCAGTACTTC. Translated: CASSPGTGGYEQYF. Full variable domain (remainder filled in from reference TRBV18 and TRBJ2-7): NAGVMQNPRHLVRRRGQEARLRCSPMKGHSHVYWYRQLPEEGLKFMVYLQKENIIDESGMPKERFSAEFPKEGPSILRIQQVVRGDSAAYFCASSPGTGGYEQYFGPGTRLTVT.

The J gene is TRBJ1-6, the V gene TRBV6-5; D perhaps matches TRBD1 (6 bases). V lost 10 bases and J lost 0, with 13 bases in between. Germline V gene sequence: CDR1 MNHEY, CDR2 SVGAGI. There are 15 residues in the CDR3. The CDR3, as DNA: TGTGCCACCCTCAGGGGCCTCTCCTATAATTCACCCCTCCACTTT. Protein sequence: CATLRGLSYNSPLHF.

The chain uses TRBV9 and TRBJ2-7, with D hard to call. Germline CDR1 and CDR2: SGDLS and YYNGEE. The CDR3 extends over 14 amino acids. V dropped 4 bases and J dropped 6 bases, with 17 bases sitting between them. The CDR3 DNA sequence: TGTGCCAGCAGCACAGTCCTCCTCCATTCCGAGCAGTACTTC. This codes for CASSTVLLHSEQYF.

The chain recombines TRBV11-3 with TRBJ2-1; D remains ambiguous. The CDR3 has 16 amino acids. Germline V lookup: CDR1 SGHNT, CDR2 YENEEA. The V and J ends lost 4 bases and 0 bases respectively, with 13 bases between them. The CDR3 region has the DNA TGTGCCAGCAGCTCCTCCTCGCGAAGCTCCTACAATGAGCAGTTCTTC. Its protein product is CASSSSSRSSYNEQFF.

V and J are TRBV7-2 and TRBJ2-2; D is perhaps TRBD1 (5 bases). Germline CDR1 is SGHTA and CDR2 is FQGNSA. The length of the CDR3 is 15 residues. With 2 bases removed from V and 7 bases from J, the gap between germline ends came to 14 bases. The CDR3 coding sequence is TGTGCCAGCAGCTTATTGCCAGGGCAAAACGGGGAGCTGTTTTTT. As protein: CASSLLPGQNGELFF. Supplemented by reference TRBV7-2 and TRBJ2-2, the full variable domain reads GAGVSQSPSNKVTEKGKDVELRCDPISGHTALYWYRQSLGQGLEFLIYFQGNSAPDKSGLPSDRFSAERTGGSVSTLTIQRTQQEDSAVYLCASSLLPGQNGELFFGEGSRLTVL.

The rearrangement links TRBV12-3 or TRBV12-4 to TRBJ2-3; tentative D call: TRBD1 (7 bases). The CDR3 contains 13 residues. V was clipped by 5 bases and J by 6 bases, with 12 bases between them. CDR3 sequence (DNA): TGTGCCAGCAGTCGGAGGGGGCAGGATACGCAGTATTTT. Its protein is CASSRRGQDTQYF.